The source of this T cell receptor beta chain is a study of identical twins. TCRdb redid the calling of the 5' RACE reads with MiXCR, one entry per CDR3 protein. The sample records about 390,000 distinct CDR3 sequences, roughly 9% being singletons. There are 16 residues in the CDR3. Germline loops: CDR1 SGHRS, CDR2 YFSETQ. Trimming pared 0 bases from V and 8 bases from J, leaving 20 bases between. This clonotype has ten or more counts. The genes are TRBV5-1 and TRBJ1-1, with D possibly TRBD1 on 6 matching bases. This TCR was sampled from a woman aged 45-65 years in good health. What was sequenced was naive T cells sorted from blood. CDR3 region: CASSLDITLRTEEAFF. CDR3 nucleotides: TGCGCCAGCAGCTTGGACATAACTTTAAGGACAGAGGAAGCTTTCTTT.